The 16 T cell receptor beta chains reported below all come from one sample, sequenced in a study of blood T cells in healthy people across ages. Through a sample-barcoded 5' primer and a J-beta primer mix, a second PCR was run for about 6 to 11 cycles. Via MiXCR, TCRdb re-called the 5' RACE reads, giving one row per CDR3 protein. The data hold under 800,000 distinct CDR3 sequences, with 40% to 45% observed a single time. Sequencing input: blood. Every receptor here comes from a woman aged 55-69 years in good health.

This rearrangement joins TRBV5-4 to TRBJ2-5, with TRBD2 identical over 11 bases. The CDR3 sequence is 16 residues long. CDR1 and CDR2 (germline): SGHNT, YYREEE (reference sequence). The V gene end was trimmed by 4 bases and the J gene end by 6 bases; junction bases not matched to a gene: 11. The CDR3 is CASSAPSSGRLKTQYF. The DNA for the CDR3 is TGTGCCAGCAGCGCACCTTCTAGCGGGAGGCTCAAGACCCAGTACTTC.

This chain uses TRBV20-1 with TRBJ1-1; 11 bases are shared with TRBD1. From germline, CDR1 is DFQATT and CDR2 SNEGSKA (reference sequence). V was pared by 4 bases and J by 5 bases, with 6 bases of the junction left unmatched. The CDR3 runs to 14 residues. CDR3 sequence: CSATTGQGATEAFF. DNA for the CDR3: TGCAGTGCTACCACTGGACAGGGGGCTACTGAAGCTTTCTTT.

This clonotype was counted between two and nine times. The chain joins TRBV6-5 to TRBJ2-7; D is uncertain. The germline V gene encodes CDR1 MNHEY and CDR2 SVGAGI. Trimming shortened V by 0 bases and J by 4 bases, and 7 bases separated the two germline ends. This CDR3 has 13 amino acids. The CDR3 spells CASSYSRQYEQYF. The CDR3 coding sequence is TGTGCCAGCAGTTACTCGCGTCAGTACGAGCAGTACTTC.

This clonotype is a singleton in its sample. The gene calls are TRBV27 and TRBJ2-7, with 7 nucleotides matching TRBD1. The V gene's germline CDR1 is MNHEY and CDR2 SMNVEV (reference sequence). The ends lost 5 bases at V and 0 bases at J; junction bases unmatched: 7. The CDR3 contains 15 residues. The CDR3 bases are TGTGCCAGCAGTACCTTAGGGGGCCCCTCCTACGAGCAGTACTTC. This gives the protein CASSTLGGPSYEQYF.

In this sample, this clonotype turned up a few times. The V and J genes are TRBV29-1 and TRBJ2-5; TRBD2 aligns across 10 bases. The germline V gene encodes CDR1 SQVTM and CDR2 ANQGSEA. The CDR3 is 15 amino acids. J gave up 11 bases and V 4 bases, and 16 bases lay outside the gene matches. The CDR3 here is CSVVTAGGPGNEQYF. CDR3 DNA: TGCAGCGTTGTCACAGCGGGAGGGCCTGGTAATGAGCAGTACTTC.

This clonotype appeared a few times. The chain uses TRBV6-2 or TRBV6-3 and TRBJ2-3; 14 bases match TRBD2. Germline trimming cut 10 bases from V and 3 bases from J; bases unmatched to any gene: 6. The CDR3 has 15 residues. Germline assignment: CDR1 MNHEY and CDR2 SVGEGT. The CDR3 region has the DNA TGTGCCATCTCGGGACTAGCGGGAGCGACAGATACGCAGTATTTT. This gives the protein CAISGLAGATDTQYF.

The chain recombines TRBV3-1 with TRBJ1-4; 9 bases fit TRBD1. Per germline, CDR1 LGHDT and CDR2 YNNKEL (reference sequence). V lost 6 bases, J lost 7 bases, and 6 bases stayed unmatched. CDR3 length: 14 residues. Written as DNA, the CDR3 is TGTGCCAGCAGGCCCGGGACAGGGATTGAAAAACTGTTTTTT. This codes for CASRPGTGIEKLFF.

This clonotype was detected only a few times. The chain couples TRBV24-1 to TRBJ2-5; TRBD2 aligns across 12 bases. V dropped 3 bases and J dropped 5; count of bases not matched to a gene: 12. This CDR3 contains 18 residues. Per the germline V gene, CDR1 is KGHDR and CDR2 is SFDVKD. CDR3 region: CATSDPTTSGGMGETQYF. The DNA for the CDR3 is TGTGCCACCAGTGATCCCACGACTAGCGGGGGCATGGGGGAGACCCAGTACTTC.

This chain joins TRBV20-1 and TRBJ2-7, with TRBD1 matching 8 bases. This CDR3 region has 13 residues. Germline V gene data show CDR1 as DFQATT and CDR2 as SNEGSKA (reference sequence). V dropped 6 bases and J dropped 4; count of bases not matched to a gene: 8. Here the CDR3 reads CSARRQGRYEQYF. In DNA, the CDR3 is TGCAGTGCACGCAGACAGGGGAGGTACGAGCAGTACTTC.

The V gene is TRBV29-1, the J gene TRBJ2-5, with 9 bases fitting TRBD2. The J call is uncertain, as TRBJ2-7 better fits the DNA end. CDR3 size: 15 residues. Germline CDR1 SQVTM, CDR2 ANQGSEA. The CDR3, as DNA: TGCAGCGCCATACCGGGACTAGCACCGACCTACGAGCAGTACTTC. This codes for CSAIPGLAPTYEQYF.

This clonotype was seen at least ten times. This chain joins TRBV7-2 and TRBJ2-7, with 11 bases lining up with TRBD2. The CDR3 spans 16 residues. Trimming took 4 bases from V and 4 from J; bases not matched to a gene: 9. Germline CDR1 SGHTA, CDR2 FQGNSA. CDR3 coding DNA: TGTGCCAGCAGCTCGGCGGCGACTAGCGGGAATTACGAGCAGTACTTC. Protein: CASSSAATSGNYEQYF.

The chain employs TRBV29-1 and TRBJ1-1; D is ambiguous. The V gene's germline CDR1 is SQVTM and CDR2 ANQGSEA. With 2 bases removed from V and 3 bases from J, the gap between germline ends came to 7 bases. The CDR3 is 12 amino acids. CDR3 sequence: CSVETPDTEAFF. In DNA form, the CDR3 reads TGCAGCGTTGAAACCCCTGACACTGAAGCTTTCTTT.

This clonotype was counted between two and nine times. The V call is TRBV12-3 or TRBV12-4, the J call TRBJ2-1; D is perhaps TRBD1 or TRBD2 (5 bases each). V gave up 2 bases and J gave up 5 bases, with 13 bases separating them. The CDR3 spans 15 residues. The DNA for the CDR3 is TGTGCCAGCAGTTTATTCGGGCAGGGAGACAATGAGCAGTTCTTC. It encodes CASSLFGQGDNEQFF.

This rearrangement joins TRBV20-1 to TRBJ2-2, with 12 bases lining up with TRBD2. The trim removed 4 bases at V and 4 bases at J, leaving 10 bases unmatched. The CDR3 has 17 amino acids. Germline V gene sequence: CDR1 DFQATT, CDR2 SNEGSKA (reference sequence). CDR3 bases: TGCAGTGCTACCCCTCCTTGGACTAGCGGGATCACCGGGGAGCTGTTTTTT. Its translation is CSATPPWTSGITGELFF.

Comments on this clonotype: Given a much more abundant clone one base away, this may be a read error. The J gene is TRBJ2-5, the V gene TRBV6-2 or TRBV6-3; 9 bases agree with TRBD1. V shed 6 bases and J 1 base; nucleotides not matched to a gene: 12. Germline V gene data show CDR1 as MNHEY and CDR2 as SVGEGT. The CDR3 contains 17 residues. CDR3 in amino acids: CASRSRTGVLPQETQYF. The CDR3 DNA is TGTGCCAGCAGATCCAGGACAGGGGTCCTCCCCCAAGAGACCCAGTACTTC.

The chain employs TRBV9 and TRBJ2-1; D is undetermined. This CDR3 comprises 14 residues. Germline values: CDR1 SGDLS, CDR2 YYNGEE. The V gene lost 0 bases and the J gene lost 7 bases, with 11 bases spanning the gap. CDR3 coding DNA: TGTGCCAGCAGCGTAGCTACGGGCTTGAATGAGCAGTTCTTC. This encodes CASSVATGLNEQFF.